Each of the 27 T cell receptor beta chains below was sequenced from the same sample in a study of graft-versus-host responses after intestinal transplantation. Sequenced by immunoSEQ multiplex PCR; TCRdb stores in-frame clones only, minus some. This table has about 54,000 clones, under 95% appearing once. This sample comprised PBMCs, obtained 650 to 680 days after intestinal transplant. The receptors derive from a human patient who received an intestinal transplant, so some T cells may come from the graft donor.

The J gene is TRBJ2-2, the V gene TRBV29-1, with D tentatively TRBD1 (5 bases). Germline CDR1 and CDR2: SQVTM and ANQGSEA. The CDR3 sequence is 14 residues long. Trimming took 1 base from V and 6 from J, leaving 12 bases between them. CDR3 amino acids: CSVEGGYRPGELFF. DNA of the CDR3: TGCAGCGTTGAAGGGGGCTACCGGCCCGGGGAGCTGTTTTTT.

This chain joins TRBV10-2 and TRBJ1-5, with TRBD1 identical over 12 bases. The CDR3 runs to 17 residues. Trimming took 3 bases from V and 6 from J; bases not matched to a gene: 9. CDR1 is WSHSY and CDR2 is SAAADI in the germline V gene. The CDR3 protein is CASSDQPGTGGFQPQHF. The CDR3 DNA is TGCGCCAGCAGTGACCAACCCGGGACAGGGGGCTTTCAGCCCCAGCATTTT.

This CDR3 is CATSKTGSGDQPQHF. The CDR3 DNA reads as TGTGCCACCAGCAAAACAGGGTCTGGGGATCAGCCCCAGCATTTT. V usage is TRBV15 and J usage is TRBJ1-5; D may be TRBD1 (6 bases). CDR3 length equals 15 residues. The germline CDR1 and CDR2 sequences are LNHNV and YYDKDF (reference sequence). The V end was cut by 4 bases, the J end by 5 bases, with 15 bases between.

The V and J genes are TRBV7-9 and TRBJ2-3; D ambiguous. V was shortened by 5 bases and J by 6 bases, with 6 bases between the two germline ends. From germline, CDR1 is SEHNR and CDR2 FQNEAQ (reference sequence). The CDR3 is 11 amino acids. CDR3 amino acids: CASSQKDTQYF. The CDR3 region has the DNA TGTGCCAGCAGCCAGAAGGATACGCAGTATTTT.

A single count supports this clone. The gene calls are TRBV15 and TRBJ1-5; D remains unclear. The CDR3 length is 18 residues. Germline V gives CDR1 LNHNV, CDR2 YYDKDF (reference sequence). Trimming removed 1 base at V and 3 bases at J, with 19 bases between. The CDR3 here is CATSRVGWRGSYNQPQHF. CDR3 DNA sequence: TGTGCCACCAGCAGAGTAGGATGGCGGGGTTCCTACAATCAGCCCCAGCATTTT. Full variable domain (missing parts from reference TRBV15 and TRBJ1-5): DAMVIQNPRYQVTQFGKPVTLSCSQTLNHNVMYWYQQKSSQAPKLLFHYYDKDFNNEADTPDNFQSRRPNTSFCFLDIRSPGLGDTAMYLCATSRVGWRGSYNQPQHFGDGTRLSIL.

V gene TRBV7-9 combines with J gene TRBJ1-1, with 9 nucleotides matching TRBD1. CDR1 is SEHNR and CDR2 is FQNEAQ in the germline V gene (reference sequence). V lost 4 bases to trimming and J lost 6 bases; unmatched junction nucleotides: 6. The CDR3 extends over 14 amino acids. CDR3 in DNA: TGTGCCAGCAGCTCGGGGACAGGGTTAGCTGAAGCTTTCTTT. Its protein product is CASSSGTGLAEAFF.

This chain uses TRBV11-2 with TRBJ1-5; the D is unclear. This CDR3 is built from 13 residues. The V gene lost 1 base and the J gene lost 4 bases, with 5 bases spanning the gap. Germline CDR1 is SGHAT and CDR2 is FQNNGV. The CDR3 spells CASSLGPNQPQHF. CDR3 coding DNA: TGTGCCAGCAGCTTAGGCCCTAATCAGCCCCAGCATTTT.

The chain couples TRBV4-1 to TRBJ1-2, with 7 positions matching TRBD1. V lost 1 base, J lost 5 bases, and 4 bases stayed unmatched. CDR3 length: 14 residues. Germline CDR1 reads MGHRA; CDR2 reads YSYEKL. The CDR3 nucleotides are TGCGCCAGCAGCCAAGCCCAGGGGGGGTATGGCTACACCTTC. It encodes CASSQAQGGYGYTF.

The sample holds one count of this clone. The CDR3: CASSLDGTRGDTQYF. The CDR3 DNA reads as TGCGCCAGCAGCTTGGACGGGACCAGGGGCGATACGCAGTATTTT. The rearrangement links TRBV5-1 to TRBJ2-3; D may be TRBD1 (6 bases). The germline CDR1 and CDR2 sequences are SGHRS and YFSETQ. The length of the CDR3 is 15 residues. V was trimmed by 0 bases and J by 6 bases, leaving 14 bases between them.

The V call is TRBV10-1, the J call TRBJ2-7; D is uncertain. CDR3 length: 13 amino acids. Trimming removed 5 bases at V and 7 bases at J, with 15 bases between. CDR1 WNHNN and CDR2 SYGVQD come from the germline V gene (reference sequence). The CDR3, as DNA: TGCGCCAGCAGTCAAGGGTCCTCGCAGGAGCAGTACTTC. Its translation is CASSQGSSQEQYF.

This clone was observed a handful of times. The chain carries TRBV10-3 and TRBJ1-2; unclear D gene. Trimming pared 0 bases from V and 5 bases from J, leaving 7 bases between. The germline gives CDR1 ENHRY, CDR2 SYGVKD. The CDR3 is 13 residues long. In DNA, the CDR3 is TGTGCCATCAGTGAGTCGTCGGGTTATGGCTACACCTTC. Translating it yields CAISESSGYGYTF.

This clone was seen just once. V usage is TRBV10-3 and J usage is TRBJ1-6, with D perhaps TRBD1 (5 bases). This CDR3 is 14 amino acids long. CDR1 ENHRY and CDR2 SYGVKD come from the germline V gene. V was cut by 1 base and J by 6 bases, with 7 bases left in between. The chain's CDR3 is CAISELTANSPLHF. DNA of the CDR3: TGTGCCATCAGTGAGTTGACAGCTAATTCACCCCTCCACTTT.

The chain couples TRBV6-5 to TRBJ2-1; 8 positions match TRBD2. There are 13 residues in the CDR3. V gave up 2 bases and J gave up 9 bases; unmatched junction bases: 3. The germline CDR1 and CDR2 sequences are MNHEY and SVGAGI. The CDR3 DNA reads as TGTGCCAGCAGTTACGCCGGGGGGGGTGAGCAGTTCTTC. Encoded protein: CASSYAGGGEQFF.

The V gene is TRBV5-4, the J gene TRBJ2-3, with 8 bases lining up with TRBD2. Germline CDR1 is SGHNT and CDR2 is YYREEE (reference sequence). This CDR3 comprises 16 residues. J lost 5 bases, V lost 6 bases, and 14 bases had no gene match. For the CDR3, the DNA is TGTGCCAGCATCCCTCGGGCGGGGGGTTTGGTAGATACGCAGTATTTT. Translated, it gives CASIPRAGGLVDTQYF.

The chain uses TRBV10-3 and TRBJ2-7; 7 bases line up with TRBD1. The germline V gene has CDR1 ENHRY and CDR2 SYGVKD. After removal of 4 bases from V and 0 bases from J, the junction contained 9 bases not matched to a gene. The CDR3 totals 16 residues. CDR3 protein: CAISVGLQGSSYEQYF. Written as DNA, the CDR3 is TGTGCCATCAGTGTAGGTTTACAGGGGAGCTCCTACGAGCAGTACTTC.

The CDR3 region has the DNA TGTGCCAGCAGCCTGGACAGTAGCCAGGGAAACACCATATATTTT. The encoded protein is CASSLDSSQGNTIYF. The gene calls are TRBV6-1 and TRBJ1-3; D possibly corresponds to TRBD1 (6 bases). CDR3 length: 15 amino acids. The V end was cut by 6 bases, the J end by 4 bases, with 16 bases between. Germline V gene data show CDR1 as MNHNS and CDR2 as SASEGT.

The V and J genes are TRBV7-2 and TRBJ2-3, with a possible D match to TRBD2 (5 bases). Between the trimmed V and J ends, which lost 2 bases and 0 bases, there was a span of 9 bases. Germline assignment: CDR1 SGHTA and CDR2 FQGNSA. The CDR3 has 15 amino acids. DNA of the CDR3: TGTGCCAGCAGCTTAAAAGCGGCAAGCACAGATACGCAGTATTTT. Protein: CASSLKAASTDTQYF.

The chain couples TRBV30 to TRBJ2-5, with 7 bases lining up with TRBD2. Germline CDR1 is GTSNPN and CDR2 is SVGIG (reference sequence). This CDR3 has 12 amino acids. The V segment lost 4 bases and the J segment 5 bases; nucleotides outside the gene matches: 4. The CDR3 protein is CAWNLGGETQYF. CDR3 bases: TGTGCCTGGAACCTGGGGGGGGAGACCCAGTACTTC.

The gene calls are TRBV7-2 and TRBJ2-7; 14 positions agree with TRBD2. The ends lost 3 bases at V and 2 bases at J; junction bases unmatched: 9. Per the germline V gene, CDR1 is SGHTA and CDR2 is FQGNSA. The CDR3 is made up of 18 amino acids. CDR3 sequence: CASSLKTSGGAFTYEQYF. The CDR3 region has the DNA TGTGCCAGCAGCTTGAAGACTAGCGGGGGGGCCTTCACCTACGAGCAGTACTTC.

The gene calls are TRBV18 and TRBJ2-3, with TRBD2 identical over 12 bases. The ends lost 3 bases at V and 3 bases at J; junction bases unmatched: 10. The CDR3 consists of 18 residues. Germline CDR1 and CDR2: KGHSH and LQKENI. The CDR3 region is CASSPRLAGALGTDTQYF. The CDR3, as DNA: TGTGCCAGCTCACCCCGACTAGCGGGGGCTCTGGGGACAGATACGCAGTATTTT. Full variable domain (rest looked up from reference TRBV18 and TRBJ2-3): NAGVMQNPRHLVRRRGQEARLRCSPMKGHSHVYWYRQLPEEGLKFMVYLQKENIIDESGMPKERFSAEFPKEGPSILRIQQVVRGDSAAYFCASSPRLAGALGTDTQYFGPGTRLTVL.

The count of this clone is one. The rearrangement joins TRBV29-1 to TRBJ1-2, with D uncertain. The CDR3 has 13 amino acids. Germline assignment: CDR1 SQVTM and CDR2 ANQGSEA. The V and J ends lost 5 bases and 1 base respectively, with 11 bases between them. CDR3 in amino acids: CSVREGSNYGYTF. CDR3 nucleotides: TGCAGCGTTAGGGAAGGGAGTAACTATGGCTACACCTTC.

The chain is built from TRBV6-8 and TRBJ1-2; TRBD1 agrees at 7 bases. Germline V lookup: CDR1 MNHGY, CDR2 SAAAGT. The J segment lost 4 bases and the V segment lost 9 bases, leaving 8 bases of the junction unmatched. This CDR3 is built from 13 residues. The CDR3 region has the DNA TGTGCCAGTGCGACAGGGTTCGGCTATGGCTACACCTTC. It specifies CASATGFGYGYTF.

The genes are TRBV11-3 and TRBJ2-7; D may be TRBD1 (6 bases). The CDR3 length is 12 residues. The V gene lost 3 bases and the J gene lost 7 bases, with 10 bases spanning the gap. Germline-derived CDR1 and CDR2 are SGHNT and YENEEA. This CDR3 reads CASSFARGEQYF. CDR3 DNA: TGTGCCAGCAGCTTTGCGAGGGGGGAGCAGTACTTC.

V is TRBV27 and J is TRBJ2-3, with TRBD2 matching 10 bases. This CDR3 contains 14 residues. With 5 bases clipped from V and 4 bases from J, the junction kept 3 bases outside the gene matches. Germline loops: CDR1 MNHEY, CDR2 SMNVEV (reference sequence). This CDR3 reads CASSPGLAPDTQYF. The CDR3 DNA is TGTGCCAGCAGTCCGGGACTAGCGCCAGATACGCAGTATTTT.

The chain has TRBV7-8 and TRBJ1-1; weak D call: TRBD1 (5 bases). V shed 4 bases and J shed 5 bases, with 20 bases lying between them. The CDR3 runs 16 residues. Germline CDR1 SGHVS, CDR2 FQNEAQ. The CDR3 DNA sequence: TGTGCCAGCAGCTCAAAAACCGGGACGGCGTGGACTGAAGCTTTCTTT. This encodes CASSSKTGTAWTEAFF.

J is TRBJ1-2 and V is TRBV20-1, with D perhaps TRBD1 (5 bases). Germline V lookup: CDR1 DFQATT, CDR2 SNEGSKA (reference sequence). The V end lost 5 bases, the J end lost 8 bases, and 12 bases lay between the germline ends. The CDR3 spans 11 residues. CDR3 amino acids: CSAFDRGGYTF. CDR3 DNA sequence: TGCAGTGCTTTTGACAGAGGGGGCTACACCTTC.

The gene calls are TRBV12-5 and TRBJ1-1; no definite D call. The V gene's germline CDR1 is LGHNT and CDR2 FRNRAP. CDR3 length: 12 residues. V was shortened by 1 base and J by 3 bases, with 3 bases between the two germline ends. CDR3 coding DNA: TGTGCTAGTGGTTTGGCATACACTGAAGCTTTCTTT. Amino acids: CASGLAYTEAFF.